The 17 T cell receptor beta chains below were found in one sample sequenced in a study of cytomegalovirus exposure and HLA in healthy donors. The primer mix had 60 Vbeta and 13 Jbeta primers. Assay: immunoSEQ multiplex PCR; the TCRdb copy retains only in-frame clones and omits some. The sample includes roughly 190,000 clones, over 70% of them seen just once. The specimen was PBMCs. The receptor source for this set is a woman aged 25 to 39 in good health and CMV-seropositive.

The chain recombines TRBV7-9 with TRBJ2-7, with 15 bases matching TRBD2. The CDR3 has 15 residues. Germline loops: CDR1 SEHNR, CDR2 FQNEAQ (reference sequence). Trimming took 5 bases from V and 5 from J; bases not matched to a gene: 4. The CDR3 region is CASSPGLAGGNEQYF. CDR3 coding DNA: TGTGCCAGCAGCCCAGGACTAGCGGGAGGGAACGAGCAGTACTTC.

The chain links TRBV14 to TRBJ2-7; 7 nucleotides match TRBD1. This CDR3 contains 14 residues. Germline V gene lookup returns CDR1 SGHDN and CDR2 FVKESK. V lost 3 bases and J lost 10; bases outside the gene matches: 12. CDR3 DNA: TGTGCCAGCAGCCATCTCGACAGGGACGAGGGACAGTACTTC. It encodes CASSHLDRDEGQYF.

The genes are TRBV5-1 and TRBJ2-3; D gene ambiguous. This CDR3 contains 14 residues. V was shortened by 7 bases and J by 5 bases, with 17 bases between the two germline ends. Germline lookup yields CDR1 SGHRS and CDR2 YFSETQ. The CDR3 protein is CASLRTAGGDTQYF. For the CDR3, the DNA is TGCGCCAGCCTTAGAACTGCCGGCGGAGATACGCAGTATTTT.

CDR3 DNA: TGTGCCAGCTATACCCTAGCGGTCTCCTACAATGAGCAGTTCTTC. Residues: CASYTLAVSYNEQFF. V gene TRBV28 combines with J gene TRBJ2-1; 7 bases are a match to TRBD2. This CDR3 is built from 15 residues. V was clipped by 8 bases and J by 0 bases; unmatched bases: 7. Per germline, CDR1 MDHEN and CDR2 SYDVKM.

The rearrangement joins TRBV27 to TRBJ2-5; 11 bases match TRBD2. The end of the DNA is better explained by TRBJ2-7, so the J call may be wrong. Germline CDR1 is MNHEY and CDR2 is SMNVEV (reference sequence). The CDR3 contains 16 residues. This CDR3 is CASSLLSGRAVYEQYF. CDR3 sequence (DNA): TGTGCCAGCAGTTTACTTAGCGGGAGGGCCGTTTACGAGCAGTACTTC.

The chain joins TRBV7-6 to TRBJ2-7, with TRBD1 matching over 11 bases. The CDR3 is 13 residues long. Trimming took 10 bases from V and 1 from J; bases not matched to a gene: 3. Germline V gives CDR1 SGHVS, CDR2 FNYEAQ. CDR3 amino acids: CATGTGGSYEQYF. CDR3 nucleotide sequence: TGTGCCACCGGGACAGGGGGATCCTACGAGCAGTACTTC.

This clone was seen only a few times. The chain is built from TRBV9 and TRBJ2-1; TRBD2 aligns across 10 bases. CDR1 and CDR2 from the germline V gene are SGDLS and YYNGEE. The CDR3 has 14 residues. Trimming removed 9 bases from V and 4 bases from J; junction bases left unmatched: 7. CDR3 in DNA: TGTGCCACCCGAAAGCGGGAGGGTTACAATGAGCAGTTCTTC. Its protein is CATRKREGYNEQFF.

In its sample, this clone was seen a few times. The gene calls are TRBV9 and TRBJ2-7; 8 bases match TRBD2. CDR3 size: 19 residues. Germline CDR1 reads SGDLS; CDR2 reads YYNGEE. Losses at the gene ends were 0 bases for V and 5 bases for J; bases not matched to a gene: 19. Here the CDR3 DNA reads TGTGCCAGCAGCGTAGCGGGTCTAGCGGGCGAGGGCAGATTCCACGAGCAGTACTTC. Translating gives CASSVAGLAGEGRFHEQYF.

The chain is built from TRBV28 and TRBJ1-5; TRBD1 aligns across 9 bases. This CDR3 contains 20 residues. Germline assignment: CDR1 MDHEN and CDR2 SYDVKM. V shed 5 bases, J shed 1 base, and the junction held 18 bases outside the gene matches. CDR3 loop: CASSRTGTGLYRGSNQPQHF. CDR3 coding DNA: TGTGCCAGCAGTCGGACCGGGACAGGGCTTTATCGGGGAAGCAATCAGCCCCAGCATTTT.

The chain couples TRBV19 to TRBJ1-4; D uncertain. Trimming took 2 bases from V and 7 from J, leaving 11 bases between them. Germline V CDR1 and CDR2: LNHDA, SQIVND (reference sequence). CDR3 length equals 14 residues. The CDR3 nucleotides read TGTGCCAGTAGTATATCGGCCCGAGGTGAAAAACTGTTTTTT. As protein: CASSISARGEKLFF.

This chain joins TRBV7-2 and TRBJ1-4; D call uncertain. Trimming cost V 2 bases and J 5 bases, with 12 bases left between them. This CDR3 has 15 residues. Looked up from germline, CDR1 is SGHTA and CDR2 is FQGNSA. Here the CDR3 reads CASSLTRGRNEKLFF. The CDR3, as DNA: TGTGCCAGCAGCTTAACCAGAGGGAGAAATGAAAAACTGTTTTTT. Variable domain in full (rest from reference TRBV7-2 and TRBJ1-4): GAGVSQSPSNKVTEKGKDVELRCDPISGHTALYWYRQSLGQGLEFLIYFQGNSAPDKSGLPSDRFSAERTGGSVSTLTIQRTQQEDSAVYLCASSLTRGRNEKLFFGSGTQLSVL.

V and J are TRBV7-9 and TRBJ2-1; 13 bases fit TRBD2. The J segment lost 0 bases and the V segment lost 5 bases, leaving 10 bases of the junction unmatched. The CDR3 extends over 19 amino acids. Germline loops: CDR1 SEHNR, CDR2 FQNEAQ (reference sequence). CDR3 DNA sequence: TGTGCCAGCAGCCCCAGACTAGCGGGAGGTGAGAGCTCCTACAATGAGCAGTTCTTC. Protein: CASSPRLAGGESSYNEQFF.

This clone came up a few times. CDR3 region: CATSRVLGYEQYF. CDR3 nucleotides: TGTGCCACCAGCAGAGTTCTAGGCTACGAGCAGTACTTC. This sequence joins TRBV15 and TRBJ2-7; D call uncertain. CDR1 and CDR2 (germline): LNHNV, YYDKDF (reference sequence). The length of the CDR3 is 13 residues. V was clipped by 1 base and J by 3 bases, with 7 bases between them.

The chain uses TRBV2 and TRBJ1-1; TRBD1 is a possible D gene (5 bases). Trimming removed 4 bases at V and 4 bases at J, with 13 bases between. The CDR3 has 14 amino acids. Germline-derived CDR1 and CDR2 are SNHLY and FYNNEI. In nucleotides, the CDR3 is TGTGCCAGCAGTGTCTGGGGGGGAACCACTGAAGCTTTCTTT. Its translation: CASSVWGGTTEAFF.

This clone came up a few times. The chain is built from TRBV5-1 and TRBJ2-7; D may be TRBD1 (5 bases). With 0 bases removed from V and 5 bases from J, the gap between germline ends came to 15 bases. The CDR3 sequence is 15 residues long. In germline, CDR1 is SGHRS, CDR2 YFSETQ. The CDR3 spells CASSLELGAMDEQYF. For the CDR3, the DNA is TGCGCCAGCAGCTTGGAGTTAGGGGCGATGGACGAGCAGTACTTC.

The rearrangement uses TRBV7-9 and TRBJ1-1, with 7 bases that match TRBD1. The V gene end was trimmed by 6 bases and the J gene end by 7 bases; junction bases not matched to a gene: 11. The CDR3 consists of 14 residues. Germline CDR1 and CDR2: SEHNR and FQNEAQ (reference sequence). For the CDR3, the DNA is TGTGCCAGCAGGCCCAGGGGGGCGTTTCGTGAAGCTTTCTTT. Its translation: CASRPRGAFREAFF.

This chain joins TRBV2 and TRBJ2-5, with 7 bases lining up with TRBD1. V shed 6 bases, J shed 2 bases, and the junction held 9 bases outside the gene matches. CDR1 is SNHLY and CDR2 is FYNNEI in the germline V gene. The CDR3 runs to 15 residues. DNA for the CDR3: TGTGCCAGCAGGCTCCCGGGACAGAGTCAAGAGACCCAGTACTTC. It is translated as CASRLPGQSQETQYF. The full variable domain, completed using reference TRBV2 and TRBJ2-5, is EPEVTQTPSHQVTQMGQEVILRCVPISNHLYFYWYRQILGQKVEFLVSFYNNEISEKSEIFDDQFSVERPDGSNFTLKIRSTKLEDSAMYFCASRLPGQSQETQYFGPGTRLLVL.